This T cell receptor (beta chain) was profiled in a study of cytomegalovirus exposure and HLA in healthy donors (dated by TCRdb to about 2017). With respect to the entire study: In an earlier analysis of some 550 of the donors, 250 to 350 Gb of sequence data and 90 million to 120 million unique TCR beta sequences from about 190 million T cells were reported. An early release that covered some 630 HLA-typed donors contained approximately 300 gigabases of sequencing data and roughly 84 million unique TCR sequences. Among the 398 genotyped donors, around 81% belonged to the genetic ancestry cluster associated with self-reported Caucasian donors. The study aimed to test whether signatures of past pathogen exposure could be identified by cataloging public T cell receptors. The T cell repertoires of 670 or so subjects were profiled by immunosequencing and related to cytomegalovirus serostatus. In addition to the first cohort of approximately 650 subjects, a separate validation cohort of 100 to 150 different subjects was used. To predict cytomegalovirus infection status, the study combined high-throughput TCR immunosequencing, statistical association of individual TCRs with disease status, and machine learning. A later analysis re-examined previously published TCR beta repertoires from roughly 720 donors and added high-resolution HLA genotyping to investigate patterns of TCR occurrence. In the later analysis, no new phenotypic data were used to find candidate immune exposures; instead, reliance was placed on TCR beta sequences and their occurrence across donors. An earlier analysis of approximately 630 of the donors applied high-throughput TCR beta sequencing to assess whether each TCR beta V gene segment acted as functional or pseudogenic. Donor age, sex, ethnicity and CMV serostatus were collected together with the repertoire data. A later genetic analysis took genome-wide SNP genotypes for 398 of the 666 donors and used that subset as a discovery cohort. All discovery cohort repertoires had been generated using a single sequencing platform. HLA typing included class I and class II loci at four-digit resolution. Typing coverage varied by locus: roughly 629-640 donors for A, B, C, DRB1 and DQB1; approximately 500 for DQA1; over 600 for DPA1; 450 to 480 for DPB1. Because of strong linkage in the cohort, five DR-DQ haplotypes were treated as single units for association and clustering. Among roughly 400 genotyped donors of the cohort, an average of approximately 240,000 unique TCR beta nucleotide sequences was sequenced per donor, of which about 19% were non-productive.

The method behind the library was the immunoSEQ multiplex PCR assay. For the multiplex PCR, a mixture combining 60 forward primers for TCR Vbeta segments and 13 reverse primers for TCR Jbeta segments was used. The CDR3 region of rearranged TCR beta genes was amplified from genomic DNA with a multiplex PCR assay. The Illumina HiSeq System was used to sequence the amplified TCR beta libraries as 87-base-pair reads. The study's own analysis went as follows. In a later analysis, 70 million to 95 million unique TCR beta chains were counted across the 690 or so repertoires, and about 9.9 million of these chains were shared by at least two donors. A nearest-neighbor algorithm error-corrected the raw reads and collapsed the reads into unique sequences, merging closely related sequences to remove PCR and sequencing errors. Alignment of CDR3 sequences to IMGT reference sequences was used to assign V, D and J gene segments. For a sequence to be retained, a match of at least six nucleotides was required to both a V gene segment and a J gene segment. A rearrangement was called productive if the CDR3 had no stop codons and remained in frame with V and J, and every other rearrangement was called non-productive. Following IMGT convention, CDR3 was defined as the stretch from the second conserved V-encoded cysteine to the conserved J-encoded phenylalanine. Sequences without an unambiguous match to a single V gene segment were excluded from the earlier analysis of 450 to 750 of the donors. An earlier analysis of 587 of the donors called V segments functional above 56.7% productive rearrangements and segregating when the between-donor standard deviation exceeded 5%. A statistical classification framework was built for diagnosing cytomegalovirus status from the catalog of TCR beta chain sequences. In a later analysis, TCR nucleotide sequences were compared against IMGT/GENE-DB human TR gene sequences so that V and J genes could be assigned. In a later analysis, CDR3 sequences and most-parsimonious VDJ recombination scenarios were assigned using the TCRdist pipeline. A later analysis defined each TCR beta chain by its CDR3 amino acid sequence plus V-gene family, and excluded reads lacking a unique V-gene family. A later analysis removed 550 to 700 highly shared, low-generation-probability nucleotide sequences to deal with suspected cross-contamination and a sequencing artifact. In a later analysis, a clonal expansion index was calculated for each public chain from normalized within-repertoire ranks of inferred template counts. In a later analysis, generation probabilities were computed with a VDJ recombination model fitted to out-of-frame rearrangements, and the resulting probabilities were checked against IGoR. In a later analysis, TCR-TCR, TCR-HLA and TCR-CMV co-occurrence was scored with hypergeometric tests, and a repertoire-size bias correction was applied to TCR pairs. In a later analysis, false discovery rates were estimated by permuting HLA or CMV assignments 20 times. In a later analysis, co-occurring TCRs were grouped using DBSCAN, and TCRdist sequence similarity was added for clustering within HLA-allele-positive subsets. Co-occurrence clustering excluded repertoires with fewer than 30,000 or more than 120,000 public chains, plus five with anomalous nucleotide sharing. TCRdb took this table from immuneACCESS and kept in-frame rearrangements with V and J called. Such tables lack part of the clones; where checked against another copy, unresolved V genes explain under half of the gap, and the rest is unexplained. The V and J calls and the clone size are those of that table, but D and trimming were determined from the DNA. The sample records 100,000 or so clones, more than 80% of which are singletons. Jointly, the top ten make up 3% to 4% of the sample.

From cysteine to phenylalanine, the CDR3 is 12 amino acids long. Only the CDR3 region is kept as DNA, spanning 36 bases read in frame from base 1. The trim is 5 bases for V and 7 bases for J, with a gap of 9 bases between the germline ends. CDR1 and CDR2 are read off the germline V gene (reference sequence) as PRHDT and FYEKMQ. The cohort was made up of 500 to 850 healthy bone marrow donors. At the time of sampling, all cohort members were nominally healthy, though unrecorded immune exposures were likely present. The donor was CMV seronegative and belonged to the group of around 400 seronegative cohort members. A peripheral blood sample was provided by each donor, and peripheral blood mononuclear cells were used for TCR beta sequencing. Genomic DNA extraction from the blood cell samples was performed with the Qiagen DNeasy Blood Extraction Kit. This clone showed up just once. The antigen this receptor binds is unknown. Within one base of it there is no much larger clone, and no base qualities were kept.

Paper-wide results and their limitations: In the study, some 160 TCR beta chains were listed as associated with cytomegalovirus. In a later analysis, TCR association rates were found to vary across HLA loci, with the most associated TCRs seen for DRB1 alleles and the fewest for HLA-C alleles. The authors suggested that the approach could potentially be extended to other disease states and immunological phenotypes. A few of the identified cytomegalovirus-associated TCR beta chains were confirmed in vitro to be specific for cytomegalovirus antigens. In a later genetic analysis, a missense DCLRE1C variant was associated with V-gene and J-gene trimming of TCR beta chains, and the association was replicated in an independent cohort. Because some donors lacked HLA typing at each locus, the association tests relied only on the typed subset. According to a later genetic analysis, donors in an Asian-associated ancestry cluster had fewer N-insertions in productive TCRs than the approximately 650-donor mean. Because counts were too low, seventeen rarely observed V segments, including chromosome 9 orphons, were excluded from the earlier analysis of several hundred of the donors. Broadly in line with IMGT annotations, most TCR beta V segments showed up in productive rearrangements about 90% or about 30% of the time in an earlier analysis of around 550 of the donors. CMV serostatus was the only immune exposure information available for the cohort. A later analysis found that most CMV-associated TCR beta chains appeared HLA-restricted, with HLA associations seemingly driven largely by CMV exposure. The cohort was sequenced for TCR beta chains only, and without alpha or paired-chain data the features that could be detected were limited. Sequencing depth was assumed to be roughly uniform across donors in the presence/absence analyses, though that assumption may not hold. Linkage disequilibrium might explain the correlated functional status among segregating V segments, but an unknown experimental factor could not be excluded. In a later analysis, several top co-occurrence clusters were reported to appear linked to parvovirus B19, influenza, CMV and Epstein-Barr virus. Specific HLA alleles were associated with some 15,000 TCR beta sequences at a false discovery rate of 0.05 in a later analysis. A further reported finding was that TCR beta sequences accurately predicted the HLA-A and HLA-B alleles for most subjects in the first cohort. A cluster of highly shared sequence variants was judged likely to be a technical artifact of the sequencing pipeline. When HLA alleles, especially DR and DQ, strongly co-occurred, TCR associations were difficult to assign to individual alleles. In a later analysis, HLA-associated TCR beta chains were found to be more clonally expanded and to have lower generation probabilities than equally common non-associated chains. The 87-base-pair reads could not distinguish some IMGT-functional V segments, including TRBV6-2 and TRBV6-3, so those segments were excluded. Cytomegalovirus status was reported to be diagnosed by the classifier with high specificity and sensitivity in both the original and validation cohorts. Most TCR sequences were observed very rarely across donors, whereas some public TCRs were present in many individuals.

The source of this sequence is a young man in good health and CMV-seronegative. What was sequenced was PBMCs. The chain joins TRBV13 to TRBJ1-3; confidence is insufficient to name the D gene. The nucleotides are TGTGCCAGCAGCCTCCAGAGGAACACCATATATTTT. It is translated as CASSLQRNTIYF.